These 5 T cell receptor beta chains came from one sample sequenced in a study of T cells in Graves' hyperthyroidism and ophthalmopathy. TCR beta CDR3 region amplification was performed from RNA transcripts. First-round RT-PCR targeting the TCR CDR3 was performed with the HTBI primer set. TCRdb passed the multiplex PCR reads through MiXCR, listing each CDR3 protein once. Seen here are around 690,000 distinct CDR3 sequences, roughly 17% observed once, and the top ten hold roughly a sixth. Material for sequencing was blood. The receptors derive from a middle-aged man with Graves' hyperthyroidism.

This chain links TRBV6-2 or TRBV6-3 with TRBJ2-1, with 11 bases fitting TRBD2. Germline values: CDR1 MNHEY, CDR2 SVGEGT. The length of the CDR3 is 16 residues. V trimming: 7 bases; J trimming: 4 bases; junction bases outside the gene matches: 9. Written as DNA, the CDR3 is TGTGCCAGCATTCTAGACGGACTAGCGGGTTACAATGAGCAGTTCTTC. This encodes CASILDGLAGYNEQFF.

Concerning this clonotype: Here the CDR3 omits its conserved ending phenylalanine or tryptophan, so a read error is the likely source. For the CDR3, the DNA is TGCGCCAGCAGCCAACAGGGTTTGAACACTGAAGCTTTCTCT. Translation gives CASSQQGLNTEAFS. This chain connects TRBV4-3 to TRBJ1-1, with D maybe TRBD1 (5 bases). V lost 2 bases to trimming and J lost 0 bases, with 7 bases between them. Germline V gene data show CDR1 as LGHNA and CDR2 as YSLEER. The CDR3 spans 14 residues.

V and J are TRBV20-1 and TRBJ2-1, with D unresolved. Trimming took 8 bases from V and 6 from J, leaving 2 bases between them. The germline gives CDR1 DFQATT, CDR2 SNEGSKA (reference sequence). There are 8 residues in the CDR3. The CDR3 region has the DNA TGCAGTCTCAATGAGCAGTTCTTC. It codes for CSLNEQFF.

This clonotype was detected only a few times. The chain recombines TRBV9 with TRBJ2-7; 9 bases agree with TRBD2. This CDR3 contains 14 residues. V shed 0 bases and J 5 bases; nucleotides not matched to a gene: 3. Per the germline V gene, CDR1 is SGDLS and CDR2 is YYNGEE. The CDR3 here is CASSVGLAADEQYF. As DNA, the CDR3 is TGTGCCAGCAGCGTAGGACTAGCGGCTGACGAGCAGTACTTC. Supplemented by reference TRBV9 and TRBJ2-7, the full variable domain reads DSGVTQTPKHLITATGQRVTLRCSPRSGDLSVYWYQQSLDQGLQFLIQYYNGEERAKGNILERFSAQQFPDLHSELNLSSLELGDSALYFCASSVGLAADEQYFGPGTRLTVT.

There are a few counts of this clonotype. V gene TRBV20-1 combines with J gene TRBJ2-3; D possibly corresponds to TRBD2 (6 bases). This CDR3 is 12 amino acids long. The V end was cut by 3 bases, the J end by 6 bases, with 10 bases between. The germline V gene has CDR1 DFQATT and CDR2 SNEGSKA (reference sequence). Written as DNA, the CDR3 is TGCAGTGCTAGCAAGACTAGGGATACGCAGTATTTT. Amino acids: CSASKTRDTQYF.